This TCR beta chain was captured in a study of tissue T cells after allogeneic stem cell transplantation. Sample time point: mouse harvest day 14 after allogeneic transplant. Tail vein injection delivered 10^7 T-cell-depleted bone marrow cells and 10^6 splenic CD5+ T cells. Produced via immunoSEQ multiplex PCR; TCRdb's table is partial and in-frame only. There are several thousand clones in the sample; around a third occur only once, and about 7% lies in the top ten. The CDR3 extends over 15 amino acids. Germline V gene data show CDR1 as SGHLS and CDR2 as HYDKME. V lost 0 bases, J lost 4 bases, and 13 bases lay in between. Whole-study results and caveats: In patients and mice, blood and spleen missed much of tissue repertoire.

A remark on this clone: Its antigen remains unknown. Mouse gene names apply. The CDR3 end lies 1 residue beyond the end of the read and is filled in from the germline J gene.

The gene calls are TRBV12-2 and TRBJ2-3, with D possibly matching TRBD2 (7 bases). This clonotype was obtained from a female BALB/c mouse given C57BL/6 T cells with graft-versus-host disease after an allogeneic hematopoietic cell transplant. The sample was skin. CDR3 sequence reads: CASSLGWGAPETLYF. CDR3 DNA (partial): TGTGCCAGCTCTCTCGGGTGGGGGGCGCCAGAAACGCTGTAT. Full variable domain (missing parts from reference TRBV12-2 and TRBJ2-3): NSGVVQSPRYIIKGKGERSILKCIPISGHLSVAWYQQTQGQELKFFIQHYDKMERDKGNLPSRFSVQQFDDYHSEMNMSALELEDSAVYFCASSLGWGAPETLYFGSGTRLTVL.